These 27 T cell receptor beta chains originate from one sample sequenced in a study of vaccination and CD4 T cells after COVID-19. Sequencing of the DNA from cultured CD4+ T cells was carried out with the Oncomine TCR Beta short-read assay. It was from cultured CD4+ T cells that genomic DNA was extracted. TCRdb re-analysed the PCR reads in MiXCR, keeping a single row per CDR3 protein. The data show roughly 9,800 distinct CDR3 sequences, 34% seen once. Specified treatment: roughly 10-day PBMC culture with coronavirus spike peptide pools or control peptides (ViraFEST assay). Gathered ahead of the COVID-19 pandemic (2011-2018) were the CD4+ T cells of the unexposed donor. The antigens these receptors bind are not known. Input material: CD4+ T cells from blood, cultured in vitro. The receptors were gathered from a human donor in good health.

The genes are TRBV28 and TRBJ1-1; tentatively, D is TRBD1 (5 bases). This CDR3 has 13 residues. The V end lost 3 bases, the J end lost 5 bases, and 10 bases lay between the germline ends. Germline V gene data show CDR1 as MDHEN and CDR2 as SYDVKM. In nucleotides, the CDR3 is TGTGCCAGCAGTTTGTTCCGGGGGACTGAAGCTTTCTTT. Its protein is CASSLFRGTEAFF.

The table lists this clonotype with a few counts. This chain joins TRBV15 and TRBJ2-1; 10 bases fit TRBD2. The CDR3 loop spans 20 amino acids. CDR1 LNHNV and CDR2 YYDKDF come from the germline V gene (reference sequence). Trimming took 3 bases from V and 0 from J; bases not matched to a gene: 14. CDR3 loop: CATSSLPILPSGSSYNEQFF. CDR3 bases: TGTGCCACCAGCAGTCTGCCCATCCTCCCTAGCGGGAGCTCCTACAATGAGCAGTTCTTC.

The CDR3: CASSRGRETQYF. The CDR3 region has the DNA TGTGCCAGCAGTCGGGGGCGGGAGACCCAGTACTTC. The V gene is TRBV14, the J gene TRBJ2-5; the D gene could be TRBD1 or TRBD2 (6 bases each). The CDR3 totals 12 residues. The germline V gene has CDR1 SGHDN and CDR2 FVKESK. Trimming took off 6 bases at V and 5 bases at J, with 10 bases between the two ends.

V gene TRBV20-1 combines with J gene TRBJ2-1, with 8 nucleotides matching TRBD2. V trimming: 3 bases; J trimming: 9 bases; junction bases outside the gene matches: 16. CDR1 is DFQATT, CDR2 SNEGSKA, per germline (reference sequence). The CDR3 length is 16 residues. The CDR3 loop reads CSASGLAGTQLSEQFF. For the CDR3, the DNA is TGCAGTGCTAGTGGGTTAGCGGGGACCCAGTTAAGTGAGCAGTTCTTC.

This clonotype was seen more than once but under ten times. The chain carries TRBV6-1 and TRBJ1-2; D gene uncertain. The length of the CDR3 is 13 residues. V was shortened by 7 bases and J by 2 bases, with 11 bases between the two germline ends. The germline CDR1 and CDR2 sequences are MNHNS and SASEGT. This chain's CDR3 is CASTPGVNYGYTF. Here the CDR3 DNA reads TGTGCCAGCACCCCAGGTGTGAACTATGGCTACACCTTC.

The genes are TRBV5-4 and TRBJ1-1, with TRBD1 identical over 8 bases. J was trimmed by 3 bases and V by 0 bases; bases with no gene match: 4. Germline CDR1 SGHNT, CDR2 YYREEE (reference sequence). The CDR3 is made up of 15 amino acids. CDR3 DNA: TGTGCCAGCAGCTTGGCAGGGGGCTGGTACACTGAAGCTTTCTTT. Translating gives CASSLAGGWYTEAFF.

The chain uses TRBV12-3 or TRBV12-4 and TRBJ2-1; tentatively, D is TRBD1 (6 bases). Matching the DNA end better, TRBJ2-7 makes the J call doubtful. The CDR3 sequence is 13 residues long. The CDR3 loop is CASRRGHPYEQYF. The DNA for the CDR3 is TGTGCCAGCAGACGGGGACACCCCTACGAGCAGTACTTC.

The chain employs TRBV20-1 and TRBJ2-7; 9 nucleotides match TRBD1. CDR1 DFQATT and CDR2 SNEGSKA come from the germline V gene (reference sequence). The ends lost 1 base at V and 2 bases at J; junction bases unmatched: 3. The CDR3 extends over 14 amino acids. CDR3 nucleotide sequence: TGCAGTGCTAGAGTGGACAGGGGTGCCTACGAGCAGTACTTC. The encoded protein is CSARVDRGAYEQYF.

There are a few counts of this clonotype. One end of the junction varies from germline; a read error may be responsible. V and J are TRBV7-7 and TRBJ2-5; D is possibly TRBD2 (6 bases). Germline CDR1 and CDR2: SSHAT and FNYEAQ (reference sequence). The CDR3 spans 16 residues. The CDR3 reads CASSLDGGSAQETQYF. The DNA for the CDR3 is TGTGCTAGCAGCTTAGATGGAGGGAGTGCCCAAGAGACCCAGTACTTC.

The gene calls are TRBV19 and TRBJ2-6; unclear D gene. Germline values: CDR1 LNHDA, CDR2 SQIVND (reference sequence). Trimming removed 3 bases from V and 2 bases from J, with 8 bases in between. This CDR3 spans 15 amino acids. CDR3 sequence: CASSIRGAGANVLTF. The CDR3 bases are TGTGCCAGTAGTATTCGAGGAGCTGGGGCCAACGTCCTGACTTTC.

J is TRBJ2-2 and V is TRBV27, with 16 bases aligning to TRBD2. V lost 6 bases to trimming and J lost 4 bases; unmatched junction nucleotides: 5. CDR3 length: 17 residues. Germline CDR1 MNHEY, CDR2 SMNVEV (reference sequence). The CDR3 nucleotides read TGTGCCAGCAGGCGGGGACTAGCGGGAGGGGTCACCGGGGAGCTGTTTTTT. Translation: CASRRGLAGGVTGELFF.

The chain employs TRBV7-4 and TRBJ1-1; no definite D call. Trimming removed 2 bases from V and 4 bases from J, with 5 bases in between. In germline, CDR1 is SGHVT, CDR2 SQSDAQ. The CDR3 runs to 12 residues. The CDR3 sequence: CASSLRSTEAFF. DNA for the CDR3: TGTGCCAGCAGCTTACGGAGCACTGAAGCTTTCTTT. The whole variable domain, remainder taken from reference TRBV7-4 and TRBJ1-1, is GAGVSQSPRYKVAKRGRDVALRCDSISGHVTLYWYRQTLGQGSEVLTYSQSDAQRDKSGRPSGRFSAERPERSVSTLKIQRTEQGDSAVYLCASSLRSTEAFFGQGTRLTVV.

The chain uses TRBV20-1 and TRBJ2-7, with 10 nucleotides matching TRBD2. CDR3 length: 14 amino acids. Germline-derived CDR1 and CDR2 are DFQATT and SNEGSKA (reference sequence). The J segment lost 6 bases and the V segment lost 5 bases, leaving 10 bases of the junction unmatched. CDR3 coding DNA: TGCAGTGCTCCGAGCGGGAGGGCCGCGAGCGAGCAGTACTTC. Amino acids: CSAPSGRAASEQYF.

The gene calls are TRBV2 and TRBJ1-2; D ambiguous. Between the trimmed V and J ends, which lost 4 bases and 2 bases, there was a span of 11 bases. The CDR3 extends over 14 amino acids. Germline loops: CDR1 SNHLY, CDR2 FYNNEI. DNA of the CDR3: TGTGCCAGCAGTGCCCAATCGGGGAACTATGGCTACACCTTC. This gives the protein CASSAQSGNYGYTF.

The chain carries TRBV9 and TRBJ1-2; possibly TRBD1 for D (6 bases). Germline assignment: CDR1 SGDLS and CDR2 YYNGEE. Trimming cost V 0 bases and J 7 bases, with 10 bases left between them. This CDR3 spans 13 amino acids. The CDR3 spells CASSVEGTSGYTF. As DNA, the CDR3 is TGTGCCAGCAGCGTAGAAGGGACAAGTGGCTACACCTTC.

This clonotype appeared a few times. The chain couples TRBV6-1 to TRBJ2-2; D gene ambiguous. The V end was cut by 2 bases, the J end by 5 bases, with 15 bases between. Looked up from germline, CDR1 is MNHNS and CDR2 is SASEGT. The CDR3 contains 16 residues. CDR3 residues: CASSELGGWGTGELFF. The CDR3 DNA reads TGTGCCAGCAGTGAACTGGGTGGGTGGGGAACCGGGGAGCTGTTTTTT.

The rearrangement links TRBV15 to TRBJ2-1; 8 bases line up with TRBD2. Germline values: CDR1 LNHNV, CDR2 YYDKDF (reference sequence). The V segment lost 9 bases and the J segment 8 bases; nucleotides outside the gene matches: 24. CDR3 size: 18 residues. As DNA, the CDR3 is TGTGCCACAAACAAGTTTTTAGCGGGAAGATCTGGAGGCGATGAGCAGTTCTTC. It translates to CATNKFLAGRSGGDEQFF.

This clonotype was detected a few times. V and J are TRBV30 and TRBJ1-6, with D possibly TRBD1 on 5 matching bases. V was cut by 0 bases and J by 7 bases, with 13 bases left in between. The CDR3 runs 15 residues. The germline gives CDR1 GTSNPN, CDR2 SVGIG (reference sequence). CDR3 sequence (DNA): TGTGCCTGGAGTGTAGGGACGGAGGGCAATTCACCCCTCCACTTT. Its protein is CAWSVGTEGNSPLHF.

This clonotype appeared a few times. This chain links TRBV19 with TRBJ2-7; D gene uncertain. The germline V gene encodes CDR1 LNHDA and CDR2 SQIVND (reference sequence). The CDR3 length is 16 residues. The V and J ends lost 1 base and 9 bases respectively, with 22 bases between them. This chain's CDR3 is CASSIATGSLSARQYF. The CDR3 DNA reads as TGTGCCAGTAGTATAGCCACCGGGTCCCTCTCCGCGCGGCAGTACTTC. Based on the CDR3 plus reference TRBV19 and TRBJ2-7, the full variable domain is DGGITQSPKYLFRKEGQNVTLSCEQNLNHDAMYWYRQDPGQGLRLIYYSQIVNDFQKGDIAEGYSVSREKKESFPLTVTSAQKNPTAFYLCASSIATGSLSARQYFGPGTRLTVT.

This clonotype was observed a few times. At one of its ends the junction is not consistent with the germline gene, which may arise from a read error. The genes are TRBV6-1 and TRBJ1-2; D unresolved. This CDR3 has 11 residues. Germline CDR1 and CDR2: MNHNS and SASEGT. CDR3 coding DNA: TGTGCCAGCAGAGAAGTGTCTGGCTACACCTTC. Protein: CASREVSGYTF.

CDR3 amino acids: CSAPGPNEKLFF. Here the CDR3 DNA reads TGCAGTGCTCCTGGACCCAATGAAAAACTGTTTTTT. This chain joins TRBV20-1 and TRBJ1-4; D not certain. The CDR3 is 12 amino acids. CDR1 DFQATT and CDR2 SNEGSKA come from the germline V gene (reference sequence). V was trimmed by 5 bases and J by 5 bases, leaving 9 bases between them.

The chain links TRBV4-2 to TRBJ2-6; 7 positions match TRBD1. The CDR3 has 17 residues. Germline CDR1 is LGHNA and CDR2 is YNFKEQ. The junction had 6 bases not matched to a gene; V was cut back by 4 bases and J by 0 bases. In nucleotides, the CDR3 is TGTGCCAGCAGCCGACAGGGCGAGATCTCTGGGGCCAACGTCCTGACTTTC. The encoded protein is CASSRQGEISGANVLTF.

The chain recombines TRBV5-4 with TRBJ2-1; D remains unclear. The length of the CDR3 is 16 residues. The ends were cut back, 3 bases at V and 8 bases at J, with 21 bases in the middle. In germline, CDR1 is SGHNT, CDR2 YYREEE (reference sequence). CDR3 amino acids: CASSSGPPTTADEQFF. The CDR3 coding sequence is TGTGCCAGCAGCTCAGGTCCTCCCACCACAGCCGATGAGCAGTTCTTC.

About this clonotype: A junction boundary mismatches the germline segment, possibly from a read error. The genes are TRBV20-1 and TRBJ1-1; possible D gene TRBD1, 6 bases. Looked up from germline, CDR1 is DFQATT and CDR2 is SNEGSKA (reference sequence). The length of the CDR3 is 9 residues. CDR3 residues: CSAEGGVVF. The CDR3 region has the DNA TGCAGTGCTGAGGGGGGCGTGGTCTTT.

This clonotype occurred a few times. The CDR3 nucleotides are TGTGCCAGCAGGGGGGTCGGACTAGCGGGATGGCGTCGAGAGACCCAGTACTTC. Protein product: CASRGVGLAGWRRETQYF. The rearrangement joins TRBV12-3 or TRBV12-4 to TRBJ2-5; TRBD2 matches 12 bases. V lost 6 bases to trimming and J lost 4 bases; unmatched junction nucleotides: 15. The CDR3 loop spans 18 amino acids.

This chain connects TRBV7-2 to TRBJ2-7; D is perhaps TRBD2 (6 bases). CDR3 size: 15 residues. CDR1 SGHTA and CDR2 FQGNSA come from the germline V gene. V gave up 2 bases and J gave up 0 bases, with 11 bases separating them. The CDR3 region has the DNA TGTGCCAGCAGCTTATGGGAGGCCACCTCCTACGAGCAGTACTTC. Its translation: CASSLWEATSYEQYF.

This sequence joins TRBV10-3 and TRBJ2-7, with TRBD2 matching 7 bases. The germline V gene encodes CDR1 ENHRY and CDR2 SYGVKD. This CDR3 region has 14 residues. J lost 0 bases, V lost 10 bases, and 9 bases had no gene match. CDR3 region: CATFSSGSSYEQYF. The CDR3 DNA reads TGTGCCACCTTTTCTAGCGGATCCTCCTACGAGCAGTACTTC.